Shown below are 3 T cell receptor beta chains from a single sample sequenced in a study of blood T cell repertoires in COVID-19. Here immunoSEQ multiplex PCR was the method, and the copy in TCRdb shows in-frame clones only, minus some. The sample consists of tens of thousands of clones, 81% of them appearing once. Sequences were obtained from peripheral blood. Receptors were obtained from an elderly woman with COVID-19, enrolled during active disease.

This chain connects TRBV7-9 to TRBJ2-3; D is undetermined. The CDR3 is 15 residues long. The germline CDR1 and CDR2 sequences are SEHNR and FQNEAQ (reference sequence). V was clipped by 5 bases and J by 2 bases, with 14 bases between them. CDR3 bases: TGTGCCAGCAGCCCCCCTGTAGCCTTCACAGATACGCAGTATTTT. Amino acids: CASSPPVAFTDTQYF.

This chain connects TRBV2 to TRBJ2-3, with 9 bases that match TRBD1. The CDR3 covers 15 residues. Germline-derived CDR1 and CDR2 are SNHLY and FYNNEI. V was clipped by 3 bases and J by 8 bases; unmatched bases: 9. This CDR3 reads CASSDGTGFFGTQYF. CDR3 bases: TGTGCCAGCAGTGATGGGACAGGGTTTTTTGGTACGCAGTATTTT.

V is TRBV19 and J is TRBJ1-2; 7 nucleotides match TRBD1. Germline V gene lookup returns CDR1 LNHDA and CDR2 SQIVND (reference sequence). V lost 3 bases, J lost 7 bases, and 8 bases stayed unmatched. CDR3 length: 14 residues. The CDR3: CASSINAQGFGYTF. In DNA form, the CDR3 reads TGTGCCAGTAGTATCAACGCACAGGGGTTTGGCTACACCTTC.